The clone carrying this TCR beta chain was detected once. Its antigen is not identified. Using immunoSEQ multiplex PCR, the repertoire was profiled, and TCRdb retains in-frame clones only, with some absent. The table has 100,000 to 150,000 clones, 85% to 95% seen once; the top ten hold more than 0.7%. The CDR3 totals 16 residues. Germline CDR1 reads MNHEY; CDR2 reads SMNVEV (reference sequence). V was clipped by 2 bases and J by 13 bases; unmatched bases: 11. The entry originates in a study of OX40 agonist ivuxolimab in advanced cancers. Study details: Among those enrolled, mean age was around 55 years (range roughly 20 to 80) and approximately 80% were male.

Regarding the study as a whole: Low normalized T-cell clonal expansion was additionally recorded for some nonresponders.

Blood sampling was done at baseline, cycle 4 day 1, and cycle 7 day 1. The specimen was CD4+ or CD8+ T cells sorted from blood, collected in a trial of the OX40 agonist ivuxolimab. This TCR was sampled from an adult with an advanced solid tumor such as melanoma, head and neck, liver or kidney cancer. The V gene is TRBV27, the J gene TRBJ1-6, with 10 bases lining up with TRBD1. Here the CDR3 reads CASSLLTGGAGSPLHF. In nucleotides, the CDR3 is TGTGCCAGCAGTTTACTGACAGGGGGCGCGGGTTCCCCCCTCCACTTT.